This TCR beta chain was found in a study of radiotherapy plus CTLA-4 blockade in lung cancer (dated by TCRdb to 2016 to 2019). Background on the whole study: Among enrolled patients, roughly 17% had an objective response and approximately 30% reached disease control.

Broader findings and caveats from the paper: After treatment with radiotherapy and ipilimumab, TCR clones that originated in tumors expanded in peripheral blood. Increased serum interferon-beta after radiation, together with early dynamic changes in blood T cell clones, were reported to be the strongest predictors of response.

Library preparation used the immunoSEQ multiplex PCR assay. Here the immuneACCESS table is served through TCRdb, limited to in-frame sequences with V and J called. Missing clones are a known gap in these copies; in checked studies unresolved V genes cover under half, and the rest lacks a known reason. The sample table contains over 30,000 clones; only one count was recorded for 60% to 80% of them. In total, the top ten clones hold roughly 5% of the sample. Regarding this clone: The target of this receptor is not known. No much larger clonotype is one base removed from it; base qualities were not supplied.

Trimming removed 1 base from V and 1 base from J, leaving 6 bases between the germline ends. Looking up the germline V gene yields CDR1 SGHTA and CDR2 FQGTGA. Spanning cysteine to phenylalanine, the CDR3 consists of 14 amino acids. Only the CDR3 DNA is retained, 42 bases long and in frame from the first base. In this study, focal radiation therapy paired with CTLA-4 blockade (ipilimumab) was tested in patients who had chemo-refractory metastatic non-small-cell lung cancer. The TCR originated in a human donor with non-small cell lung cancer whose response to radiotherapy plus ipilimumab could not be evaluated. The sequenced sample was peripheral blood, obtained from a patient treated with radiotherapy plus ipilimumab. This receptor chain uses TRBV7-3 and TRBJ2-3; the D gene remains uncertain. The CDR3 region reads CASSLNSGTDTQYF. The DNA sequence is as follows: TGTGCCAGCAGCTTAAACTCCGGCACAGATACGCAGTATTTT.